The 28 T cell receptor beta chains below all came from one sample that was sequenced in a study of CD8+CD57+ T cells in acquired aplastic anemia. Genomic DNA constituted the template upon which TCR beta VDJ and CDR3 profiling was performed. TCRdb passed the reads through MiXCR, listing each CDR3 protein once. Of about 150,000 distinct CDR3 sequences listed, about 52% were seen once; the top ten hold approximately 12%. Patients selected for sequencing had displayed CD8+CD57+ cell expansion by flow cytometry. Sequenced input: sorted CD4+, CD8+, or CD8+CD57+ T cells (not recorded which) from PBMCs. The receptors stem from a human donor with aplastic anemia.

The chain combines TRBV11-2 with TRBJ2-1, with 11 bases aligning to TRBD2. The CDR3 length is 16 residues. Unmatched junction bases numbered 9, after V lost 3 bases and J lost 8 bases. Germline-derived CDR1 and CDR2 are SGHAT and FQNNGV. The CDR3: CASSLLLAGARDEQFF. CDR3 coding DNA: TGTGCCAGCAGCTTGCTACTAGCGGGAGCAAGGGATGAGCAGTTCTTC.

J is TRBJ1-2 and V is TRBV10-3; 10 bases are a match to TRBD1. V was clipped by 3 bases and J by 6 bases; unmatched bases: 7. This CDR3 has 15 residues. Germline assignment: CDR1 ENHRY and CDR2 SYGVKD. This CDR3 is CAISERTGGIHGYTF. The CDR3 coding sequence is TGTGCCATCAGTGAAAGGACAGGGGGAATTCATGGCTACACCTTC.

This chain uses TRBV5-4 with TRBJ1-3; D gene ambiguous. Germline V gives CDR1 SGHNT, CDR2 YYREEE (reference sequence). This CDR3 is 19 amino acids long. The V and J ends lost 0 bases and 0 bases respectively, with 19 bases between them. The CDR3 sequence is CASSLDSIAGLSSGNTIYF. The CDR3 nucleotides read TGTGCCAGCAGCTTGGACTCAATTGCAGGCCTGAGCTCTGGAAACACCATATATTTT.

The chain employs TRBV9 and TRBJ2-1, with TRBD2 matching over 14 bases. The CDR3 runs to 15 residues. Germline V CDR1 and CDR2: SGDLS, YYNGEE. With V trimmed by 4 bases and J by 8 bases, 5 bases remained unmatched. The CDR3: CASSPGTSGGHEQFF. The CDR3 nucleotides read TGTGCCAGCAGCCCTGGGACTAGCGGGGGACATGAGCAGTTCTTC.

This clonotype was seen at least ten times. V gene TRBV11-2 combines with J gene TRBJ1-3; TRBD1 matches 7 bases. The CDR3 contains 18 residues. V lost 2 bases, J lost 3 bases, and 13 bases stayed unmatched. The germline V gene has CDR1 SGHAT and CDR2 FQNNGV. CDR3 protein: CASSLLSVDRVLGNTIYF. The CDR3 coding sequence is TGTGCCAGCAGCTTACTCTCCGTAGACAGGGTACTTGGAAACACCATATATTTT. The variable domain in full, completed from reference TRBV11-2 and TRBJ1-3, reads EAGVAQSPRYKIIEKRQSVAFWCNPISGHATLYWYQQILGQGPKLLIQFQNNGVVDDSQLPKDRFSAERLKGVDSTLKIQPAKLEDSAVYLCASSLLSVDRVLGNTIYFGEGSWLTVV.

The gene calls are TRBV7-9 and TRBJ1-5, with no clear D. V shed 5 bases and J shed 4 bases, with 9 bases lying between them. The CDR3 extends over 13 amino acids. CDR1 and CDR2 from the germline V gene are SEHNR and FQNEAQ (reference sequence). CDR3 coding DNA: TGTGCCAGCAGCGAGGGCCGTAATCAGCCCCAGCATTTT. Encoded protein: CASSEGRNQPQHF.

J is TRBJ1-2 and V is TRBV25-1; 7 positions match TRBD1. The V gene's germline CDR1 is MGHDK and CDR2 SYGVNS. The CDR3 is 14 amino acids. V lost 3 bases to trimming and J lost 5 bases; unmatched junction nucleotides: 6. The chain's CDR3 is CASSEGTDLYGYTF. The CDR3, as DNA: TGTGCCAGCAGTGAGGGGACAGACTTGTATGGCTACACCTTC.

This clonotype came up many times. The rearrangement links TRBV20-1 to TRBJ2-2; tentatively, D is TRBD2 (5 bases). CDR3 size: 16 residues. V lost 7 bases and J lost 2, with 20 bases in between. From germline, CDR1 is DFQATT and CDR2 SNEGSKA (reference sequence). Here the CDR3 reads CSVSGSGIINTGELFF. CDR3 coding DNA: TGCAGTGTCTCGGGGTCGGGGATAATTAACACCGGGGAGCTGTTTTTT.

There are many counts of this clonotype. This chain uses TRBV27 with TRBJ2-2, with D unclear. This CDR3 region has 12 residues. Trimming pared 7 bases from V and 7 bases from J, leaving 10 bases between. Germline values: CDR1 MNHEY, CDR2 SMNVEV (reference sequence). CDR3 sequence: CASTDGSGELFF. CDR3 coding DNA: TGTGCCAGCACCGACGGTAGCGGGGAGCTGTTTTTT.

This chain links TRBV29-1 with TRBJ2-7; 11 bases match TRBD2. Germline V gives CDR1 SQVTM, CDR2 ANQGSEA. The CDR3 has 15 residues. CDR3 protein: CQQSLAGGRPYEQYF. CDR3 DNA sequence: TGCCAGCAGTCCTTAGCGGGGGGGCGCCCCTACGAGCAGTACTTC.

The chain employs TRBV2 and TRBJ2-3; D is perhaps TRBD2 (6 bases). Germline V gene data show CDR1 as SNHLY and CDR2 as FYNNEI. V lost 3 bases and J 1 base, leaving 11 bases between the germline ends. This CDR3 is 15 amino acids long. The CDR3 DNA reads TGTGCCAGCAGTGAGGGACTCGCCCGCACAGATACGCAGTATTTT. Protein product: CASSEGLARTDTQYF.

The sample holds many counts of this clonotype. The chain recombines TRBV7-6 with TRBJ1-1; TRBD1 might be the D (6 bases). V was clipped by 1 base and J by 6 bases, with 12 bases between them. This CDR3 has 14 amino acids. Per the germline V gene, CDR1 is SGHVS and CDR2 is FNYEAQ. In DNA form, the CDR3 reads TGTGCCAGCAGCTTAGTTACAGGGATGGCTGAAGCTTTCTTT. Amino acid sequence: CASSLVTGMAEAFF. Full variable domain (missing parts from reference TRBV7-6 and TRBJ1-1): GAGVSQSPRYKVTKRGQDVALRCDPISGHVSLYWYRQALGQGPEFLTYFNYEAQQDKSGLPNDRFSAERPEGSISTLTIQRTEQRDSAMYRCASSLVTGMAEAFFGQGTRLTVV.

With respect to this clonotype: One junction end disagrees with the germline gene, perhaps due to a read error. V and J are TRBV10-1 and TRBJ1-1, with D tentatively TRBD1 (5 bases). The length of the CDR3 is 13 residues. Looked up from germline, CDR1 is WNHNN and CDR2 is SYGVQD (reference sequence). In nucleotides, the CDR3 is TGCGCCGGCAGCCAACAGGTCAACACTGAAGCTTTCTTT. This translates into CAGSQQVNTEAFF.

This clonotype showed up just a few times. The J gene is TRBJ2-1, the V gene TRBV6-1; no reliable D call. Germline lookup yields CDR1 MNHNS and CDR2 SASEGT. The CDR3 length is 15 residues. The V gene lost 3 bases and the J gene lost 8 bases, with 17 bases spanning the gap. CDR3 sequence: CASSEVDDTAYEQFF. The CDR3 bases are TGTGCCAGCAGTGAGGTTGATGATACGGCATATGAGCAGTTCTTC.

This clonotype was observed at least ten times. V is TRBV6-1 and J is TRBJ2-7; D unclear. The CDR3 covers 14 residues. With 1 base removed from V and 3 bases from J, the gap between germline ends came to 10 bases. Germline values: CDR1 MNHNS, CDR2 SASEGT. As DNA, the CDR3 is TGTGCCAGCAGTGAAGATCAGACATACTACGAGCAGTACTTC. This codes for CASSEDQTYYEQYF.

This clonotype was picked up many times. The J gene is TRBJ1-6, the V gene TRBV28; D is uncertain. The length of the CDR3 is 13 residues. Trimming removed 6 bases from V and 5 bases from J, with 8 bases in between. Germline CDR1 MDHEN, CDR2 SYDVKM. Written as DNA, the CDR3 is TGTGCCAGCAGCCTAGAGGATAATTCACCCCTCCACTTT. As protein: CASSLEDNSPLHF.

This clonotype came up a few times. CDR3 nucleotides: TGCAGCGCGGGACAGGGAAACTATGGCTACACCTTC. Protein sequence: CSAGQGNYGYTF. The rearrangement uses TRBV29-1 and TRBJ1-2; 9 bases align to TRBD1. CDR1 is SQVTM and CDR2 is ANQGSEA in the germline V gene. V dropped 7 bases and J dropped 2; count of bases not matched to a gene: 2. There are 12 residues in the CDR3.

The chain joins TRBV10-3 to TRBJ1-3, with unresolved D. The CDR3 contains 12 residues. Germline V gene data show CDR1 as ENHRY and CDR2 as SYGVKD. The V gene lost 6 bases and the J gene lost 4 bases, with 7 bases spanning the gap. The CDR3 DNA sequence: TGTGCCATCAGACTATCGGGAAACACCATATATTTT. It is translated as CAIRLSGNTIYF.

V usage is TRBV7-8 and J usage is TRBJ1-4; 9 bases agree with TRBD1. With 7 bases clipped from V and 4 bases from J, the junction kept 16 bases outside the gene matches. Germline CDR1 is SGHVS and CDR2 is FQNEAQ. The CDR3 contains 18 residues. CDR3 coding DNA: TGTGCCAGCACCCCTGACAGGGGGATGATCGGGGGTAATGAAAAACTGTTTTTT. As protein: CASTPDRGMIGGNEKLFF.

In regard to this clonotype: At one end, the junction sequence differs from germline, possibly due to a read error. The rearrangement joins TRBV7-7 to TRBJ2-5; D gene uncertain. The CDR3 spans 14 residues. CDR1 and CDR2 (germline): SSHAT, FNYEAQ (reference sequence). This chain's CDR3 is CASSLVAAGETQYF. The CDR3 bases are TGTGCTAGCAGCTTAGTTGCAGCTGGGGAGACCCAGTACTTC.

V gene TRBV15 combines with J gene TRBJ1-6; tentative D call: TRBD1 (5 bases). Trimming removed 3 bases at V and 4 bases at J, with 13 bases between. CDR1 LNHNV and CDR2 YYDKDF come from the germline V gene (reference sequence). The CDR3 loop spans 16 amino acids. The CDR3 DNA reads TGTGCCACCAGCAGCCCCCTGTGGGGGTATAATTCACCCCTCCACTTT. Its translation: CATSSPLWGYNSPLHF.

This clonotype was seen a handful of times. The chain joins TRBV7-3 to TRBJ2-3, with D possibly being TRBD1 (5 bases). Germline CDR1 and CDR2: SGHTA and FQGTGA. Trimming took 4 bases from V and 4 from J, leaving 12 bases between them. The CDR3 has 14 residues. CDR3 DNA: TGTGCCAGCAGCTCCCAGGGTAACGCAGATACGCAGTATTTT. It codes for CASSSQGNADTQYF.

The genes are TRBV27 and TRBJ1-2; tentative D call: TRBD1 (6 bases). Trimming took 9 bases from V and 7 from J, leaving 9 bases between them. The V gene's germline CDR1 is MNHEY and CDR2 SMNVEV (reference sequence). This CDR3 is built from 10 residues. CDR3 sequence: CARTGSGYTF. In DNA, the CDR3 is TGTGCCAGAACAGGGTCTGGCTACACCTTC.

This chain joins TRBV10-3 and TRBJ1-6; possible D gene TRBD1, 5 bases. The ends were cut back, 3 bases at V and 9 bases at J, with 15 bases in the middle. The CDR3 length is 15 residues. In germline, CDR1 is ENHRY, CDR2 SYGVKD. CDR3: CAISDGPGKGSPLHF. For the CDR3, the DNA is TGTGCCATCAGTGATGGTCCAGGGAAGGGTTCACCCCTCCACTTT.

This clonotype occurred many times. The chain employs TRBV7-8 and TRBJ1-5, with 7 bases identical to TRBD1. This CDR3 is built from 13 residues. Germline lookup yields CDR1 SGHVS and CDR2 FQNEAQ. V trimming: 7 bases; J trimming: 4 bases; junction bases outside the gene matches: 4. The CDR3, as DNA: TGTGCCAGCAAGGGACAGATGAATCAGCCCCAGCATTTT. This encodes CASKGQMNQPQHF.

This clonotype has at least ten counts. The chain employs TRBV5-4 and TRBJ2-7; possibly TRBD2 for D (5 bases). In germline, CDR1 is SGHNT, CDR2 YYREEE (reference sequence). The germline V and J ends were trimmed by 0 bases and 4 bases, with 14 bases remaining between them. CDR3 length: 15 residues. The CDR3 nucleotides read TGTGCCAGCAGCTTGGGTCGGGGTCTGGATTACGAGCAGTACTTC. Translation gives CASSLGRGLDYEQYF.

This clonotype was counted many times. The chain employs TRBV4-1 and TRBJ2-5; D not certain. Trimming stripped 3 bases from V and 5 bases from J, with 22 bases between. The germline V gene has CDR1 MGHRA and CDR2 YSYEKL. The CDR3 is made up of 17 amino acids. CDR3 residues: CASSHQFLPGTWETQYF. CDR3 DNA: TGCGCCAGCAGCCATCAGTTTCTTCCAGGTACTTGGGAGACCCAGTACTTC.

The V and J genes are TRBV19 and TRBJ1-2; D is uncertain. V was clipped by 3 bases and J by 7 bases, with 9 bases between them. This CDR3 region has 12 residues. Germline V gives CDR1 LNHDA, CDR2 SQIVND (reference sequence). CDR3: CASSIVIGGYTF. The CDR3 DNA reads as TGTGCCAGTAGTATCGTAATAGGTGGCTACACCTTC.